The entry below describes one T cell receptor beta chain. Its antigen is not identified. The data originate from a study of blood T cells in healthy people across ages. For the second PCR, which ran for roughly 6 to 11 cycles, a sample-barcoded 5' primer and a J-beta primer mix were used. TCRdb reprocessed the 5' RACE reads via MiXCR and lists one record per CDR3 protein. The sample contains 1.5 million or so distinct CDR3 sequences, around 39% of which appear only once. Study-wide results and limits: A greater number of naive CD4+ cells and higher diversity distinguished long-lived donors from aged donors. CMV infection status of these donors was not known. Per million T cells, the diversity of TCR beta decreased roughly linearly as age advanced.

The V gene's germline CDR1 is SGHRS and CDR2 YFSETQ. The CDR3 loop spans 14 amino acids. After removal of 4 bases from V and 5 bases from J, the junction contained 8 bases not matched to a gene. The sequencing input was blood. V is TRBV5-1 and J is TRBJ2-5; 7 positions match TRBD2. The source of this sequence is a woman in her late teens or twenties in good health. CDR3 in amino acids: CASSPLAEGETQYF. CDR3 DNA sequence: TGCGCCAGCAGCCCTCTAGCGGAGGGGGAGACCCAGTACTTC.